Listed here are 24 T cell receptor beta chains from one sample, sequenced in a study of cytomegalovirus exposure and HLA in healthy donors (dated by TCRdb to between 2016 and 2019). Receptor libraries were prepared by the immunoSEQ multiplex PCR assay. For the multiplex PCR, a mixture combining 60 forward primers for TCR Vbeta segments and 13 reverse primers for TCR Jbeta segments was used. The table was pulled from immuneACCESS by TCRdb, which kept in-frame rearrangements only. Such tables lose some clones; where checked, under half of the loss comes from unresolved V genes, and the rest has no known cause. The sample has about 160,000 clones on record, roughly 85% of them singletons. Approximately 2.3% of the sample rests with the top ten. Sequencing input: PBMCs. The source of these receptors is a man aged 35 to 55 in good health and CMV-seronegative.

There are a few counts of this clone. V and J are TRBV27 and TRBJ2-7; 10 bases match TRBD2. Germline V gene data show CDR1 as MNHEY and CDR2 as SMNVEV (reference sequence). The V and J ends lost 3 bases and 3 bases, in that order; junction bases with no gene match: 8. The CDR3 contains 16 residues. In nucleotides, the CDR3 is TGTGCCAGCAGTTTTCATACTAGCGGGAATCTCTACGAGCAGTACTTC. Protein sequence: CASSFHTSGNLYEQYF.

The CDR3 nucleotides read TGCAGCGTGATAGGACAGGGCGAAGCTTTCTTT. This encodes CSVIGQGEAFF. The J gene is TRBJ1-1, the V gene TRBV29-1; 8 bases map to TRBD1. V lost 6 bases and J lost 8; bases outside the gene matches: 5. CDR1 is SQVTM, CDR2 ANQGSEA, per germline. The CDR3 length is 11 residues.

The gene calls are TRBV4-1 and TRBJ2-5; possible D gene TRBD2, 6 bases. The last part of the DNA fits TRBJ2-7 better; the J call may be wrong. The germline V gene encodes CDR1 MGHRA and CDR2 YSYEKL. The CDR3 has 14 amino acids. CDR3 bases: TGCGCCAGCAGCCAAGTTGGGGGAGGCTACGAGCAGTACTTC. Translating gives CASSQVGGGYEQYF.

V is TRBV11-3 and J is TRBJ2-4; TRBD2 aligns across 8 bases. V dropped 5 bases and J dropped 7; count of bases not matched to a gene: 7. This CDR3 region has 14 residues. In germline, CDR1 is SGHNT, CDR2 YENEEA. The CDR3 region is CASSPGGARNIQYF. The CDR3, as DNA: TGTGCCAGCAGCCCCGGGGGGGCGAGGAACATTCAGTACTTC.

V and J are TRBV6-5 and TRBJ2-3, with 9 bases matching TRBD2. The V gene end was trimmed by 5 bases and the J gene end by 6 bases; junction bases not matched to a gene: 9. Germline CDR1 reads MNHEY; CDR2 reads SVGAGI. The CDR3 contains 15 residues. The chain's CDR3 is CASSPWGLAGDTQYF. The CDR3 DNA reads TGTGCCAGCAGTCCCTGGGGTCTAGCGGGGGATACGCAGTATTTT.

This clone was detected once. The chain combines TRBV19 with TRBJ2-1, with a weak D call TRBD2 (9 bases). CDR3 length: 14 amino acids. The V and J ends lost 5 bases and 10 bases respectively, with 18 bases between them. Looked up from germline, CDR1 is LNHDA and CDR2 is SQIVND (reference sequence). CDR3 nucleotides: TGTGCCAGTAGTGGGCTAGCGGGACAGGCGGAGCAGTTCTTC. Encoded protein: CASSGLAGQAEQFF.

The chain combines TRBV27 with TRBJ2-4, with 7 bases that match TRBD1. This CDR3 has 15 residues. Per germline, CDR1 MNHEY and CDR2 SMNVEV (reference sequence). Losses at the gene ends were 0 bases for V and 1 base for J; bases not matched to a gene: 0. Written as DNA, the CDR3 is TGTGCCAGCAGTTTATCGGACAGGGCCAAAAACATTCAGTACTTC. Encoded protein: CASSLSDRAKNIQYF.

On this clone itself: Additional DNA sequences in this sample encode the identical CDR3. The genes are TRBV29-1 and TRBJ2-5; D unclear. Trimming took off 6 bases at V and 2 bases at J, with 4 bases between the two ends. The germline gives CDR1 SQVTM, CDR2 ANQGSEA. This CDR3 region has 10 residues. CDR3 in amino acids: CSVRQETQYF. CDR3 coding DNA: TGCAGCGTGAGACAAGAGACCCAGTACTTC.

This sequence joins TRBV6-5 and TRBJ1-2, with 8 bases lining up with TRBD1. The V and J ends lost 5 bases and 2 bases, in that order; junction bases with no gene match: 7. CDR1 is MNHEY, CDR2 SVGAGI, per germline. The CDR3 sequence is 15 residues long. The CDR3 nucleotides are TGTGCCAGCAGTGTAGTGCAGGGGGCAAACTATGGCTACACCTTC. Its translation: CASSVVQGANYGYTF.

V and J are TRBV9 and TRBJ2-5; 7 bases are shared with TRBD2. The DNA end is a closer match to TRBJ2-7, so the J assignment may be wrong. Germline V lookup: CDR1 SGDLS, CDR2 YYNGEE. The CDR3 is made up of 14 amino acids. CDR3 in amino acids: CASSGTSASYEQYF. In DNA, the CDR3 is TGTGCCAGCAGCGGAACTAGCGCCTCCTACGAGCAGTACTTC.

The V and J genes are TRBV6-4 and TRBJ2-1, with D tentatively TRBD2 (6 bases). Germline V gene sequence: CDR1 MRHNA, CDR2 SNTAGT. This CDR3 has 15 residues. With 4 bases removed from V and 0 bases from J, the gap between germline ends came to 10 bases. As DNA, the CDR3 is TGTGCCAGCAGTGCTAGCGTCTACTCCTACAATGAGCAGTTCTTC. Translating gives CASSASVYSYNEQFF.

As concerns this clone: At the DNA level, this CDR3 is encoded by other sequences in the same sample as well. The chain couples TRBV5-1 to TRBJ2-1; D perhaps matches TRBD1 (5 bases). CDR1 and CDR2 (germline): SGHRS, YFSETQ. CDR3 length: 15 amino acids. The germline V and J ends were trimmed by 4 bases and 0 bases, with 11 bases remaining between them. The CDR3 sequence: CASSRGGNSYNEQFF. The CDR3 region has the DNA TGCGCCAGCAGCAGGGGCGGCAACTCCTACAATGAGCAGTTCTTC.

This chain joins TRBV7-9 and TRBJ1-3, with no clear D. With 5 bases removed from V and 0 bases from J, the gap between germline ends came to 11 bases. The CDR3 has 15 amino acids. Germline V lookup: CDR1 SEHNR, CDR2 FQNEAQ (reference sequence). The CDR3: CASSPPPSSGNTIYF. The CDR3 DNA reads TGTGCCAGCAGCCCCCCACCGAGCTCTGGAAACACCATATATTTT.

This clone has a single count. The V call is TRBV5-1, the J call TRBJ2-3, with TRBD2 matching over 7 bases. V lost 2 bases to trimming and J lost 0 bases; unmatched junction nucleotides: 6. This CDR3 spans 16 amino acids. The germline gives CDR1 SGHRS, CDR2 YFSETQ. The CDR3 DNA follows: TGCGCCAGCAGCTTCACGACGGGAGGTAGCACAGATACGCAGTATTTT. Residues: CASSFTTGGSTDTQYF.

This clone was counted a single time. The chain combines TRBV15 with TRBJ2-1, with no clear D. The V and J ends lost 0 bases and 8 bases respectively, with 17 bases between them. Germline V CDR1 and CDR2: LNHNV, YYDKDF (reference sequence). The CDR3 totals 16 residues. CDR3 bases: TGTGCCACCAGCAGAGACTTGGATTCTAGTGTCCATGAGCAGTTCTTC. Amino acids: CATSRDLDSSVHEQFF. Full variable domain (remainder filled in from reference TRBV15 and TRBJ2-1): DAMVIQNPRYQVTQFGKPVTLSCSQTLNHNVMYWYQQKSSQAPKLLFHYYDKDFNNEADTPDNFQSRRPNTSFCFLDIRSPGLGDTAMYLCATSRDLDSSVHEQFFGPGTRLTVL.

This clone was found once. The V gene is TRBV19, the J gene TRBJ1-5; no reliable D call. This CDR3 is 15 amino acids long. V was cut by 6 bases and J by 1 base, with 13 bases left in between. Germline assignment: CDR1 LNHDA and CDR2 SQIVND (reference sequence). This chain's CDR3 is CASSVEGRSNQPQHF. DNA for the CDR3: TGTGCCAGTAGCGTCGAAGGGAGGAGCAATCAGCCCCAGCATTTT.

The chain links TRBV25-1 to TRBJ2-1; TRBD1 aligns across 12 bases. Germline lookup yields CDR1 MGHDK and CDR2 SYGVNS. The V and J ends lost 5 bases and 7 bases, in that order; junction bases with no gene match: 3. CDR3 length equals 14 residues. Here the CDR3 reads CASSRDRGLNEQFF. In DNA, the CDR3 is TGTGCCAGCAGTCGGGACAGGGGGCTAAATGAGCAGTTCTTC.

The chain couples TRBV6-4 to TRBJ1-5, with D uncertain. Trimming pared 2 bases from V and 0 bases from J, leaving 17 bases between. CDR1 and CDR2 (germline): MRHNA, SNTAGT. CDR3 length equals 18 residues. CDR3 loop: CASSDPLSTSYSNQPQHF. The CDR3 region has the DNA TGTGCCAGCAGTGACCCTCTTTCGACAAGTTATAGCAATCAGCCCCAGCATTTT.

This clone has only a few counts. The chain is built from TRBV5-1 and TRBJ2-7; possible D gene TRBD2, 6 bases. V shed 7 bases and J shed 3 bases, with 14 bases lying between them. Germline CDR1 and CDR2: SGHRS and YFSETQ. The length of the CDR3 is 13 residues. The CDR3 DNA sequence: TGCGCCAGCGGAGGCGGGGATAGCTACGAGCAGTACTTC. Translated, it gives CASGGGDSYEQYF.

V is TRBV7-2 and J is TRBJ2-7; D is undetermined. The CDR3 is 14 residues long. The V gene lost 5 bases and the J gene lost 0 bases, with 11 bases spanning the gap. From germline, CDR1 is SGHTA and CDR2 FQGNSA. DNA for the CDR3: TGTGCCAGCAGCCCGACACCTTACTCCTACGAGCAGTACTTC. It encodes CASSPTPYSYEQYF.

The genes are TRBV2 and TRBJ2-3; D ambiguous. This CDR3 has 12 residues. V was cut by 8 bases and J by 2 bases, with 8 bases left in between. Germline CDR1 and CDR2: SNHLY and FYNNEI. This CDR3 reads CASGLNTDTQYF. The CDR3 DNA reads TGTGCCAGCGGGCTGAACACAGATACGCAGTATTTT.

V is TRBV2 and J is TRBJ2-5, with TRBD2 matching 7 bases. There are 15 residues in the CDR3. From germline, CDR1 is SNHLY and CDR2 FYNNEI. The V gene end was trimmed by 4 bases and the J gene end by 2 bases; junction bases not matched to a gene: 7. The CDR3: CASSAGGTEQETQYF. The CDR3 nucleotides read TGTGCCAGCAGTGCGGGGGGTACTGAGCAAGAGACCCAGTACTTC.

In nucleotides, the CDR3 is TGTGCCAGCAGCTTAACTAGCGGGAGGGTAAGCTCCTACAATGAGCAGTTCTTC. Protein: CASSLTSGRVSSYNEQFF. The V and J genes are TRBV7-6 and TRBJ2-1; 13 nucleotides align to TRBD2. Germline lookup yields CDR1 SGHVS and CDR2 FNYEAQ. The CDR3 is made up of 18 amino acids. The junction had 4 bases not matched to a gene; V was cut back by 2 bases and J by 0 bases.

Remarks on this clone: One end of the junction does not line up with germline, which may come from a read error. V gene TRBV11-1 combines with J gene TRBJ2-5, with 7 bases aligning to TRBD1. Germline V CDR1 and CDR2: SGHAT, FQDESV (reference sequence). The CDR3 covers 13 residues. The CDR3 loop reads CASSLDRQGTQYF. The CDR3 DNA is TGTGCCAGCAGCTTGGACAGGCAAGGGACCCAGTACTTC.